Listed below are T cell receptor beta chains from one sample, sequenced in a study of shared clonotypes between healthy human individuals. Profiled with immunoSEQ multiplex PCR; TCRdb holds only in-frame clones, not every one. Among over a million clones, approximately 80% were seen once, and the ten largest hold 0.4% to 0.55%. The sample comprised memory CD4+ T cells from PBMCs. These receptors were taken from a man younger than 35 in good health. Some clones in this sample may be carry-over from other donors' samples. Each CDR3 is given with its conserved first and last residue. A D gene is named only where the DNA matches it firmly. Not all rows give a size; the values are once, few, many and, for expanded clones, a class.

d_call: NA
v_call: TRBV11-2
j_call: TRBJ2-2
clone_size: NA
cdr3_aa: CASSLESGTGELFF
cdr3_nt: TGTGCCAGCAGCTTAGAAAGCGGGACAGGGGAGCTGTTTTTT

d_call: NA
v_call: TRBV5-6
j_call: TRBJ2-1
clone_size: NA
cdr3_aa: CASSFGKTKTNEQFF
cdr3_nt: TGTGCCAGCAGCTTTGGGAAAACTAAAACCAATGAGCAGTTCTTC

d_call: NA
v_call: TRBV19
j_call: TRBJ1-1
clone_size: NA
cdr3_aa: CASSIWRTDNTEAFF
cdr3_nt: TGTGCCAGTAGTATATGGCGGACGGACAACACTGAAGCTTTCTTT

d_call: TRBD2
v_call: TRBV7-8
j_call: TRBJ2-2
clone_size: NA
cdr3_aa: CASSLELAGGQLFF
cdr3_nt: TGTGCCAGCAGCTTAGAACTAGCGGGAGGGCAGCTGTTTTTT

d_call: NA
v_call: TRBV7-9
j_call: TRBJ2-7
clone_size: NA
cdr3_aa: CASSSAWANYEQYF
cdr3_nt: TGTGCCAGCAGCTCAGCGTGGGCAAACTACGAGCAGTACTTC

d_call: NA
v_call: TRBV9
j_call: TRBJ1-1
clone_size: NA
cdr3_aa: CASRELPIQNTEAFF
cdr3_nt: TGTGCCAGCAGGGAGTTACCGATCCAGAACACTGAAGCTTTCTTT

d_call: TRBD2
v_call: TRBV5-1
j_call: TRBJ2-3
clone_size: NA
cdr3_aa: CASSPAGGAGDTQYF
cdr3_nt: TGCGCCAGCAGCCCAGCGGGAGGGGCCGGAGATACGCAGTATTTT

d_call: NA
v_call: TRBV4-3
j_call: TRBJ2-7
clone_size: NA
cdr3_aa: CASSQDGPRSYEQYF
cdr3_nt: TGCGCCAGCAGCCAAGATGGCCCCCGCTCCTACGAGCAGTACTTC

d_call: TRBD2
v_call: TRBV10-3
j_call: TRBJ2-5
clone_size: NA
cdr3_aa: CAISDPPGLAGRGLPQYF
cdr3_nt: TGTGCCATCAGTGACCCCCCCGGACTAGCGGGTAGGGGGTTGCCCCAGTACTTC

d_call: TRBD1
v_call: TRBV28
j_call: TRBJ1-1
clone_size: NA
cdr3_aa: CASSSSGTVMNTEAFF
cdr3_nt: TGTGCCAGCAGTTCATCCGGGACAGTAATGAACACTGAAGCTTTCTTT

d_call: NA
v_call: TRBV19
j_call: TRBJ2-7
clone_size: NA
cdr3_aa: CASSIEGYSAYEQYF
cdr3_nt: TGTGCCAGTAGTATAGAGGGATACTCTGCCTACGAGCAGTACTTC

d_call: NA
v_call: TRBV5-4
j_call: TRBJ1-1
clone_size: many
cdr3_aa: CASSSVREKAFF
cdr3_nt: TGTGCCAGCAGCTCAGTCAGGGAAAAAGCTTTCTTT

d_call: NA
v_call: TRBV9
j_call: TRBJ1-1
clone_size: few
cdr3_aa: CASSVVVGTEAFF
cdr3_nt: TGTGCCAGCAGCGTAGTCGTTGGGACTGAAGCTTTCTTT

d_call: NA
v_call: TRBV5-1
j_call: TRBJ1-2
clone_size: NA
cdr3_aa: CASSSSYGPRSYTF
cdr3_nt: TGCGCCAGCAGCTCTAGCTACGGGCCACGTAGCTACACCTTC

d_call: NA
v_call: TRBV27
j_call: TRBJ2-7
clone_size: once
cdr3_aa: CASIPTGAYEQYF
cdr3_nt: TGTGCCAGCATCCCTACCGGGGCCTACGAGCAGTACTTC

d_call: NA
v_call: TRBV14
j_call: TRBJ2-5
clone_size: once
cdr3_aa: CASSQGWTQYF
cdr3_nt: TGTGCCAGCAGCCAAGGATGGACCCAGTACTTC

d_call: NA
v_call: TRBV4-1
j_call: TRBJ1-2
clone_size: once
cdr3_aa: CASSQEGGGYYGYTF
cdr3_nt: TGCGCCAGCAGCCAAGAAGGTGGGGGCTACTATGGCTACACCTTC

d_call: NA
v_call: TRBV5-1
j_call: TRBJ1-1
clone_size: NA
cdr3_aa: CASYRDLNTEAFF
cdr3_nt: TGCGCCAGCTACAGGGACTTGAACACTGAAGCTTTCTTT

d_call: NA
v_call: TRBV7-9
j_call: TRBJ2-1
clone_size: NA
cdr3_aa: CASSKDYSYNEQFF
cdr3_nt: TGTGCCAGCAGCAAGGACTACTCCTACAATGAGCAGTTCTTC

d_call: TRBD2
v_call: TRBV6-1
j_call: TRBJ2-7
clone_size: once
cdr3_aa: CASRFWTSGRDEQYF
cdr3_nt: TGTGCCAGCAGATTTTGGACTAGCGGGCGGGACGAGCAGTACTTC

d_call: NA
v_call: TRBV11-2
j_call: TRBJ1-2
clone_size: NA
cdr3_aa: CASSWAGDGYTF
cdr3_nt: TGTGCCAGCAGCTGGGCCGGAGATGGCTACACCTTC

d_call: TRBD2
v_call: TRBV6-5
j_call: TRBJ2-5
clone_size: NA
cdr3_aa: CASSFRLAGRETQYF
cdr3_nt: TGTGCCAGCAGTTTTCGACTAGCGGGGAGGGAGACCCAGTACTTC

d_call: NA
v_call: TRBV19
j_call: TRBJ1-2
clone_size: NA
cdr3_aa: CASSVAGGVYYGYTF
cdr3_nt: TGTGCCAGTAGTGTCGCAGGTGGCGTCTACTATGGCTACACCTTC

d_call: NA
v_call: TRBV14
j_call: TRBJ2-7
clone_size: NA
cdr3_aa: CASSQVQYKQNRPYEQYF
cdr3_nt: TGTGCCAGCAGCCAAGTCCAGTACAAACAAAATCGGCCCTACGAGCAGTACTTC

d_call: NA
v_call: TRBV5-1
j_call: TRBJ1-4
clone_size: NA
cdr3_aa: CASSLVPDNEKLFF
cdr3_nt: TGCGCCAGCAGCTTGGTGCCAGATAATGAAAAACTGTTTTTT

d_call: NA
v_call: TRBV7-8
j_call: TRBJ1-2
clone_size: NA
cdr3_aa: CASSLADSNYGYTF
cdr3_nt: TGTGCCAGCAGCTTAGCGGACAGTAACTATGGCTACACCTTC

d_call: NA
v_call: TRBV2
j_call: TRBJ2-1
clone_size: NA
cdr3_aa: CASSRDEYNEQFF
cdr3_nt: TGTGCCAGCAGCAGGGACGAATACAATGAGCAGTTCTTC

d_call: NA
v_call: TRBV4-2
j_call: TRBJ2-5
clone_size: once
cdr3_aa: CASSQGNPGETQYF
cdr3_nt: TGTGCCAGCAGCCAAGGAAACCCCGGAGAGACCCAGTACTTC

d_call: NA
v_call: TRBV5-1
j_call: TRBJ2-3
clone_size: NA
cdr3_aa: CASSFSSDTQYF
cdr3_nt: TGCGCCAGCAGCTTCTCATCGGATACGCAGTATTTT

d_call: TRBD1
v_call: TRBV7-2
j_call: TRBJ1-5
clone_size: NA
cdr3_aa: CASSLALGTAQPQHF
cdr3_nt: TGTGCCAGCAGCTTAGCGCTCGGGACAGCTCAGCCCCAGCATTTT

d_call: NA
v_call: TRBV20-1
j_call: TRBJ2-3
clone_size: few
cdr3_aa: CSGNWGDTQYF
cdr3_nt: TGCAGTGGTAACTGGGGGGATACGCAGTATTTT

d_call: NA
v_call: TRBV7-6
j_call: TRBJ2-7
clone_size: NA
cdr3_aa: CASSRTRGTDYEQYF
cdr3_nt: TGTGCCAGCAGCCGGACCCGCGGGACGGACTACGAGCAGTACTTC

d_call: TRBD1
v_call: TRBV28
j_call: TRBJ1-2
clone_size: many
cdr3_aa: CASNQLLIKGQGIYGYTF
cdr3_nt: TGTGCCAGCAATCAATTACTGATAAAGGGACAGGGGATCTATGGCTACACCTTC

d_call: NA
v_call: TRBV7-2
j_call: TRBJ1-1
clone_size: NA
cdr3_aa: CASRTQGNTEAFF
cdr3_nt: TGTGCCAGCAGAACCCAGGGAAACACTGAAGCTTTCTTT

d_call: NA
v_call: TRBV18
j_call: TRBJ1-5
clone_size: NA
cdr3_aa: CASSPGGPRRPQHF
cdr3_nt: TGTGCCAGCTCACCGGGGGGACCGCGGCGGCCCCAGCATTTT

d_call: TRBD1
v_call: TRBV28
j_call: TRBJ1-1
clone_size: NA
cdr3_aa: CASSTGQGESEAFF
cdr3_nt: TGTGCCAGCAGCACCGGACAGGGGGAATCTGAAGCTTTCTTT

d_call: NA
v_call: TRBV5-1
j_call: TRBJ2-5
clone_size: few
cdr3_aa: CASSVGQWETQYF
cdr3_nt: TGCGCCAGCAGCGTTGGGCAGTGGGAGACCCAGTACTTC

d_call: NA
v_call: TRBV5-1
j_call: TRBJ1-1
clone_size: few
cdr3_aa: CASSFRAPERVTEAFF
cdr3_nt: TGCGCCAGCAGCTTTCGGGCCCCCGAAAGGGTCACTGAAGCTTTCTTT

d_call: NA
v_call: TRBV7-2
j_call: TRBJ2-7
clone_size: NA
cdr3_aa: CASSLAGFDGSYEQYF
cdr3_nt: TGTGCCAGCAGCTTAGCTGGGTTTGATGGCTCCTACGAGCAGTACTTC

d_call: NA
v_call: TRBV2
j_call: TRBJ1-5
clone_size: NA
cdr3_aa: CASKFSPFPLGNQPQHF
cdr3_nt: TGTGCCAGCAAGTTTAGCCCCTTCCCCCTTGGCAATCAGCCCCAGCATTTT

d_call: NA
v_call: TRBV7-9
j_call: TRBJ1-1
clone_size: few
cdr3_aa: CASSWGSEAFF
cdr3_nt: TGTGCCAGCAGTTGGGGATCTGAAGCTTTCTTT

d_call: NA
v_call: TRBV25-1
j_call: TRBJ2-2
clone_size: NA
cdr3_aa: CASSEQGPNTGELFF
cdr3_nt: TGTGCCAGCAGTGAACAGGGACCGAACACCGGGGAGCTGTTTTTT